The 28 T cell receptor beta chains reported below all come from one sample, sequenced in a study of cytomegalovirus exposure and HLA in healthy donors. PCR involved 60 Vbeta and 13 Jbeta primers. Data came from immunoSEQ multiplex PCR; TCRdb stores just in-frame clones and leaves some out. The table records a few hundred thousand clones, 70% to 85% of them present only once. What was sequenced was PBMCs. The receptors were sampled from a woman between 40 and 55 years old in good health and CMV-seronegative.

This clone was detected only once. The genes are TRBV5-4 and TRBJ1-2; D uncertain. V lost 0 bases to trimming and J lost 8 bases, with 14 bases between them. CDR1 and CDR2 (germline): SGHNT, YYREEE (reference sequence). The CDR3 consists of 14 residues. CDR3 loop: CASSLVRGGQGYTF. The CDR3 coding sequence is TGTGCCAGCAGCTTGGTTCGGGGAGGTCAAGGCTACACCTTC.

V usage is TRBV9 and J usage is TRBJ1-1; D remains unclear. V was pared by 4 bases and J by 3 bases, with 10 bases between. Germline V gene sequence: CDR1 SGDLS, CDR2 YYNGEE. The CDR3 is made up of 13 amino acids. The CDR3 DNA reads TGTGCCAGCAGCTTGAGGGTTTACACTGAAGCTTTCTTT. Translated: CASSLRVYTEAFF.

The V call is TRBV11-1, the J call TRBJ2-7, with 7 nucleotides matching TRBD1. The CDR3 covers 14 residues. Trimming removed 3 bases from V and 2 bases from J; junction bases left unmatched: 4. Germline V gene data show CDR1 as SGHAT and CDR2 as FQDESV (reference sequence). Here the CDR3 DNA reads TGTGCCAGCAGCTTCGGGACAGTCGCCTACGAGCAGTACTTC. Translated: CASSFGTVAYEQYF.

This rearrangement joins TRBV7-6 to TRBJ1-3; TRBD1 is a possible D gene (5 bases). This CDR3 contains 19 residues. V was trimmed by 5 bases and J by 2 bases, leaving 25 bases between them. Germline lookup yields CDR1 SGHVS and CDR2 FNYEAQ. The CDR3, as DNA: TGTGCCAGCAGCCCCACCGGATCCTGGGGGGTATCGGCTGGAAACACCATATATTTT. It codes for CASSPTGSWGVSAGNTIYF.

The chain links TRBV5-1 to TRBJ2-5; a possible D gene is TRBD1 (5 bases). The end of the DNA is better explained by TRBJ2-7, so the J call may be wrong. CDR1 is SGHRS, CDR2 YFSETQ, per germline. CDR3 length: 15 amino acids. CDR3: CASSLKGGALYEQYF. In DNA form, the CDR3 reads TGCGCCAGCAGCTTGAAAGGTGGGGCTCTGTACGAGCAGTACTTC.

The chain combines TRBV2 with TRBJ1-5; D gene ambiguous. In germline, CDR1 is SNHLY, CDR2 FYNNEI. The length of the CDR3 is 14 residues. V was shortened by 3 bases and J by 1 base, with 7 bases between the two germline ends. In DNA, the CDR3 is TGTGCCAGCAGTGACAGAAAGAGCAATCAGCCCCAGCATTTT. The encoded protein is CASSDRKSNQPQHF.

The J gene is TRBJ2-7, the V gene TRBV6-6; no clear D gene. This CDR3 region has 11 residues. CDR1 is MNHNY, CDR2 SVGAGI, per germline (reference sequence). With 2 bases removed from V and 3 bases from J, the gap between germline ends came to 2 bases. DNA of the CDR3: TGTGCCAGCAGTTACCTCTACGAGCAGTACTTC. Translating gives CASSYLYEQYF.

CDR3 DNA: TGCAGCGCCGGAGGGATGGGCCGCCATGGCTACACCTTC. It encodes CSAGGMGRHGYTF. The J gene is TRBJ1-2, the V gene TRBV29-1; D ambiguous. V gave up 7 bases and J gave up 6 bases, with 18 bases separating them. Germline V CDR1 and CDR2: SQVTM, ANQGSEA. This CDR3 contains 13 residues. Together with reference TRBV29-1 and TRBJ1-2, the CDR3 gives the full variable domain: SAVISQKPSRDICQRGTSLTIQCQVDSQVTMMFWYRQQPGQSLTLIATANQGSEATYESGFVIDKFPISRPNLTFSTLTVSNMSPEDSSIYLCSAGGMGRHGYTFGSGTRLTVV.

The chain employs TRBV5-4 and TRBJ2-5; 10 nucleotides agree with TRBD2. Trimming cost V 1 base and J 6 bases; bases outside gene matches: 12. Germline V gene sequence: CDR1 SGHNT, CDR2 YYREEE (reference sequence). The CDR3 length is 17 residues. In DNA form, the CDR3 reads TGTGCCAGCAGCTTGAGCATAGAAGCGGGGGGGAGGAAGACCCAGTACTTC. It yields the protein CASSLSIEAGGRKTQYF.

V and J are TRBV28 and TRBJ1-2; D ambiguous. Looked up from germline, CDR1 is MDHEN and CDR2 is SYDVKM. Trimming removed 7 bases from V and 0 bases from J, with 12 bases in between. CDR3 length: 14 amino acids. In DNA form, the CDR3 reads TGTGCCAGCAAGCGGGAATCAGCTAACTATGGCTACACCTTC. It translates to CASKRESANYGYTF.

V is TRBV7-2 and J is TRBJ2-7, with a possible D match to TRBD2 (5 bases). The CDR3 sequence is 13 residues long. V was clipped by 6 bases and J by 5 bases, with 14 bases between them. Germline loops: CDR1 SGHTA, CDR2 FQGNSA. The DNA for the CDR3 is TGTGCCAGCAGGGAAGCGGTCCGTAACGAGCAGTACTTC. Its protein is CASREAVRNEQYF.

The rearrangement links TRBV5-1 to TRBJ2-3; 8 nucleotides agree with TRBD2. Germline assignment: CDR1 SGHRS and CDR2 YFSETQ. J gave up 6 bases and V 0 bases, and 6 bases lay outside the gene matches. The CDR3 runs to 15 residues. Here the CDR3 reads CASSLDRGGRDTQYF. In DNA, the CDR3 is TGCGCCAGCAGCTTGGATCGGGGGGGGCGTGATACGCAGTATTTT.

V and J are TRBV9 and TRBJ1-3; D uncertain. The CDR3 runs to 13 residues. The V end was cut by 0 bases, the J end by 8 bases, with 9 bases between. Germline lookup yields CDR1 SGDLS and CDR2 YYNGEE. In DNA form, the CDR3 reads TGTGCCAGCAGCGTAGGAGATGTAGACACCATATATTTT. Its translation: CASSVGDVDTIYF.

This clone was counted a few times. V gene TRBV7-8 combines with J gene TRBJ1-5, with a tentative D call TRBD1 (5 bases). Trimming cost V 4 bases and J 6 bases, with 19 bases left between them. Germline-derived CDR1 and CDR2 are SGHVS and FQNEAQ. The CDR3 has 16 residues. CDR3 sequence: CASSSLGGIGRQPQHF. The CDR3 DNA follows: TGTGCCAGCAGCTCACTGGGGGGGATCGGACGTCAGCCCCAGCATTTT.

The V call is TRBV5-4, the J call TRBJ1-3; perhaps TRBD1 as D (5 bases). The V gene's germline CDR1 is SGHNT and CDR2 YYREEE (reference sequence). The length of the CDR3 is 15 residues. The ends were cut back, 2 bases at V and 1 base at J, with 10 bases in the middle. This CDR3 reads CASSFGGGSGNTIYF. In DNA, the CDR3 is TGTGCCAGCAGCTTTGGGGGAGGATCTGGAAACACCATATATTTT.

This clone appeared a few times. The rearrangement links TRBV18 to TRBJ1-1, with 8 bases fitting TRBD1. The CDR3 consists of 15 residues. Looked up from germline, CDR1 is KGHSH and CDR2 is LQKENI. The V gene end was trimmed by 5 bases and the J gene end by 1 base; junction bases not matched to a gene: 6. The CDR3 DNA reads TGTGCCAGCTCATCCCCCGGGACAGGGAACACTGAAGCTTTCTTT. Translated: CASSSPGTGNTEAFF.

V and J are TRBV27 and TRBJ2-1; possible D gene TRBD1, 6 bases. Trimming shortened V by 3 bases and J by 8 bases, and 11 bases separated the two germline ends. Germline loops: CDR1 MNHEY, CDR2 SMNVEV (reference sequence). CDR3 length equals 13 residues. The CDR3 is CASSFYRVDEQFF. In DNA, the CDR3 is TGTGCCAGCAGTTTTTACAGGGTAGATGAGCAGTTCTTC.

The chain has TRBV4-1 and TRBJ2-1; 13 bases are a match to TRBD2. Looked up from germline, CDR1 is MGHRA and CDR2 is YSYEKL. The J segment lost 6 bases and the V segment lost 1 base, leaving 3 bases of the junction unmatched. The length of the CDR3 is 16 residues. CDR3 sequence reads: CASSQVTSGGANEQFF. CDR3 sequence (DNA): TGCGCCAGCAGCCAAGTAACTAGCGGGGGGGCCAATGAGCAGTTCTTC.

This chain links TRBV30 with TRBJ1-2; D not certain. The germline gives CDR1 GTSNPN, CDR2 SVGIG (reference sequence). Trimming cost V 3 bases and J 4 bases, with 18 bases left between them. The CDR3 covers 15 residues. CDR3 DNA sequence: TGTGCCTGGAGGGGAGACGCGTTCCTCGGCTATGGCTACACCTTC. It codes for CAWRGDAFLGYGYTF.

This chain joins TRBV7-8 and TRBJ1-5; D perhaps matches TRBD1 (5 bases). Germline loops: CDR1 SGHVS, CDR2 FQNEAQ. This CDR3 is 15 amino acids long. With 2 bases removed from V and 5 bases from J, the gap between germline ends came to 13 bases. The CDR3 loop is CASSLQGLVDQPQHF. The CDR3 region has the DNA TGTGCCAGCAGCTTACAGGGCTTGGTAGATCAGCCCCAGCATTTT.

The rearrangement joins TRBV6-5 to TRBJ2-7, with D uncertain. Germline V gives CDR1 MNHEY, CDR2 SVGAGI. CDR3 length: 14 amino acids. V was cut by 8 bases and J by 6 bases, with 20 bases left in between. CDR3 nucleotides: TGTGCCAGCGCCTCGGCGGCCCCTCCGGGCGAGCAGTACTTC. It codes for CASASAAPPGEQYF.

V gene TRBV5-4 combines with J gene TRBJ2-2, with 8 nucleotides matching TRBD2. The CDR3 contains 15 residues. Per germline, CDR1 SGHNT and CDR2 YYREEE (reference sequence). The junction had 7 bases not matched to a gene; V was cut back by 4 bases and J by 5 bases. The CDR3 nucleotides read TGTGCCAGCAGCCCGGGGGGGCCGGAAACCGGGGAGCTGTTTTTT. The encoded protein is CASSPGGPETGELFF.

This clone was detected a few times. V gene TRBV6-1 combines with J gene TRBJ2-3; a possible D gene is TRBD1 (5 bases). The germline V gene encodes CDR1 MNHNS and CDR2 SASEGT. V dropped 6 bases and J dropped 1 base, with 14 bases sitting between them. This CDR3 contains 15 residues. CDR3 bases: TGTGCCAGCAGGGGGCCCGTGAAGGGCACAGATACGCAGTATTTT. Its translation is CASRGPVKGTDTQYF.

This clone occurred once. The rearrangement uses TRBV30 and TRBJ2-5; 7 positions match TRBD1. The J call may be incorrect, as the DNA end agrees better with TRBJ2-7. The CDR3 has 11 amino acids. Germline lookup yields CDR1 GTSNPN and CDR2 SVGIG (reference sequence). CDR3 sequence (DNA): TGTGCCTGCTCAACAGGGGTCGAGCAGTACTTC. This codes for CACSTGVEQYF.

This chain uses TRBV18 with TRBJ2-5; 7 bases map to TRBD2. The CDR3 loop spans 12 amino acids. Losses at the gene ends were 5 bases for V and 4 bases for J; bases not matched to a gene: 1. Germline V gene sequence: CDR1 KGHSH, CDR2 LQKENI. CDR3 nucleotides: TGTGCCAGCTCAGGACTAGGAGAGACCCAGTACTTC. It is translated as CASSGLGETQYF. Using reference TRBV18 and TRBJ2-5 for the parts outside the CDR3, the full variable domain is NAGVMQNPRHLVRRRGQEARLRCSPMKGHSHVYWYRQLPEEGLKFMVYLQKENIIDESGMPKERFSAEFPKEGPSILRIQQVVRGDSAAYFCASSGLGETQYFGPGTRLLVL.

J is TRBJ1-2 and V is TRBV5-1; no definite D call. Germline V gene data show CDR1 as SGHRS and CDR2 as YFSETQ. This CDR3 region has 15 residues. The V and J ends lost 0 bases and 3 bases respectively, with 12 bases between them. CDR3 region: CASSLDGRKHYGYTF. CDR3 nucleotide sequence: TGCGCCAGCAGCTTGGATGGCAGGAAGCACTATGGCTACACCTTC.

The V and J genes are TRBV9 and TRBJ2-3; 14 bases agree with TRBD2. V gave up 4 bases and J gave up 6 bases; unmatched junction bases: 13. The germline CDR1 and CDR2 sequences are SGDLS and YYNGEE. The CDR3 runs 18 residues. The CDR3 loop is CASSPSFRTSGGRDTQYF. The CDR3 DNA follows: TGTGCCAGCAGCCCCTCCTTCCGGACTAGCGGGGGGCGGGATACGCAGTATTTT.

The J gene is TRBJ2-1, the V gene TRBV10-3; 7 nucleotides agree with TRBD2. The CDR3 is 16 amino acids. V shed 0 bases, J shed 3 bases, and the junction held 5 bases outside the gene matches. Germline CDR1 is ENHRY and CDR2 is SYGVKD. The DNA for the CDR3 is TGTGCCATCAGTGAGTCGGGAGGGCCGGGCTACAATGAGCAGTTCTTC. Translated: CAISESGGPGYNEQFF.